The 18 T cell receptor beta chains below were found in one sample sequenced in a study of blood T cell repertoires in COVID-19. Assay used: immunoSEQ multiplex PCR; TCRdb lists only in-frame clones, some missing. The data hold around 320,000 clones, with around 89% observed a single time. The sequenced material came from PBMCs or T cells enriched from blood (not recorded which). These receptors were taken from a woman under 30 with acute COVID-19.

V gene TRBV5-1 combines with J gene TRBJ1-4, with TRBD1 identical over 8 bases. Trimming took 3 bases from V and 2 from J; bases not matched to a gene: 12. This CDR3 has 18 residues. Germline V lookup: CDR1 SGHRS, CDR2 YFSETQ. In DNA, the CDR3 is TGCGCCAGCAGCTGGCTAGGACAGGGCTTTCGGACTAATGAAAAACTGTTTTTT. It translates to CASSWLGQGFRTNEKLFF.

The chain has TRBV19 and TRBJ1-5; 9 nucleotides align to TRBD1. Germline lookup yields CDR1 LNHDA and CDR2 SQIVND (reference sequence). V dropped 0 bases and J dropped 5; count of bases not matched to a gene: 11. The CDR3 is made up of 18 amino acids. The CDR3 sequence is CASSIDGGTGPPDQPQHF. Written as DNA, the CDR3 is TGTGCCAGTAGTATAGATGGTGGGACAGGGCCTCCGGATCAGCCCCAGCATTTT.

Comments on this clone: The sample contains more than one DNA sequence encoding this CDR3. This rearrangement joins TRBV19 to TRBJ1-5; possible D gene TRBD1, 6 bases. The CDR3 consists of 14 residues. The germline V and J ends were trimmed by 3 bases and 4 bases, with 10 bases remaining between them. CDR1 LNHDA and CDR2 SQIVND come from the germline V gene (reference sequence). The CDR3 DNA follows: TGTGCCAGTAGTATTGAGGGGGGGAATCAGCCCCAGCATTTT. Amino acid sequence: CASSIEGGNQPQHF.

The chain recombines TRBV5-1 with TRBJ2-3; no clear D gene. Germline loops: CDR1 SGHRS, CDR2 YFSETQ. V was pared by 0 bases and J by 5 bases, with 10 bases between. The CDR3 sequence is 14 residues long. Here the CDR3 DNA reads TGCGCCAGCAGCTTGGGGGTAGCCAAAGATACGCAGTATTTT. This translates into CASSLGVAKDTQYF. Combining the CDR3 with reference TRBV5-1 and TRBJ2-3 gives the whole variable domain KAGVTQTPRYLIKTRGQQVTLSCSPISGHRSVSWYQQTPGQGLQFLFEYFSETQRNKGNFPGRFSGRQFSNSRSEMNVSTLELGDSALYLCASSLGVAKDTQYFGPGTRLTVL.

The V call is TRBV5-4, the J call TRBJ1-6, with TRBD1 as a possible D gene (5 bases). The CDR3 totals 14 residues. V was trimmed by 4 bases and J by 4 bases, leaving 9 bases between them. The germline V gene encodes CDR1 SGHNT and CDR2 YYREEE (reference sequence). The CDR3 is CASSPGQYNSPLHF. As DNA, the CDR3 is TGTGCCAGCAGCCCAGGACAATATAATTCACCCCTCCACTTT. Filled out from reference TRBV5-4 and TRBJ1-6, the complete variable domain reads ETGVTQSPTHLIKTRGQQVTLRCSSQSGHNTVSWYQQALGQGPQFIFQYYREEENGRGNFPPRFSGLQFPNYSSELNVNALELDDSALYLCASSPGQYNSPLHFGNGTRLTVT.

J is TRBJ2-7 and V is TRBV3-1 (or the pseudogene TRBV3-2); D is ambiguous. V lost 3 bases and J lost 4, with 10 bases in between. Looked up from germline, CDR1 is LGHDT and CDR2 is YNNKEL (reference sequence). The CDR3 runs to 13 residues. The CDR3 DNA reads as TGTGCCAGCAGCCATAAGAGGCCTTACGAGCAGTACTTC. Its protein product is CASSHKRPYEQYF.

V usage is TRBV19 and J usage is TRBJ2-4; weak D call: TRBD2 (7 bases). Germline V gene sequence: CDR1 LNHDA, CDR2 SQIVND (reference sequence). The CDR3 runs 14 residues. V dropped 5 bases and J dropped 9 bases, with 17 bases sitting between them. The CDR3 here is CASSPYRAGVIQYF. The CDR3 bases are TGTGCCAGTAGTCCATACAGGGCGGGGGTCATTCAGTACTTC.

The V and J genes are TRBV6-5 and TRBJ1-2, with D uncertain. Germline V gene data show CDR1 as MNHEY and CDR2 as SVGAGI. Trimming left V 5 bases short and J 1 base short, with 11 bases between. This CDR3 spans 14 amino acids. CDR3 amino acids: CASSPTGSNYGYTF. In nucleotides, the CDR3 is TGTGCCAGCAGTCCCACGGGGAGTAACTATGGCTACACCTTC.

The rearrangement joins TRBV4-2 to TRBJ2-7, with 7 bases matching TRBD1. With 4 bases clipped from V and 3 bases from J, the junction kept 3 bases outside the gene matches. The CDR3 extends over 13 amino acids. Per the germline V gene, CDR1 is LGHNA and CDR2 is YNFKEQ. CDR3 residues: CASSPRDSYEQYF. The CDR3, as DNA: TGTGCCAGCAGCCCCCGGGACAGCTACGAGCAGTACTTC.

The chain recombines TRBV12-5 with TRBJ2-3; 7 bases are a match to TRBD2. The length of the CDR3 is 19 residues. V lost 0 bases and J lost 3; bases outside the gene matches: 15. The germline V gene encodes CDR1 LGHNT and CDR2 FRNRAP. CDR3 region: CASGLVGLGRERETDTQYF. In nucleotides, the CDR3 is TGTGCTAGTGGTTTGGTCGGCCTGGGGCGGGAGAGGGAAACAGATACGCAGTATTTT.

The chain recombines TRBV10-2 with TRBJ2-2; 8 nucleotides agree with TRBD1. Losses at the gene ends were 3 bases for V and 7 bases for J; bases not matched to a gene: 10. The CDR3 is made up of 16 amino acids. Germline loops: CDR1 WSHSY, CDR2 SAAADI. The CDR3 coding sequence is TGCGCCAGCAGTGACCTCCCGACAGGGGCAAACGGGGAGCTGTTTTTT. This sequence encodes CASSDLPTGANGELFF.

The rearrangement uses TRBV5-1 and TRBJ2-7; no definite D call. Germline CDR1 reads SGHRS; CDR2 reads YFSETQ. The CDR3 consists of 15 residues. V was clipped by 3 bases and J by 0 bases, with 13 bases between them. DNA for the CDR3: TGCGCCAGCAGCTATGACTCCACGAGCTCCTACGAGCAGTACTTC. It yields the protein CASSYDSTSSYEQYF.

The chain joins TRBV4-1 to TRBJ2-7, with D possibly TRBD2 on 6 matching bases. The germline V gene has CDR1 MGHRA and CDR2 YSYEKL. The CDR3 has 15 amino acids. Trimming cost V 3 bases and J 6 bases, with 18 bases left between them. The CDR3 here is CASSQTGDVLGEQYF. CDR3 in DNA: TGCGCCAGCAGCCAGACGGGGGACGTTCTGGGCGAGCAGTACTTC.

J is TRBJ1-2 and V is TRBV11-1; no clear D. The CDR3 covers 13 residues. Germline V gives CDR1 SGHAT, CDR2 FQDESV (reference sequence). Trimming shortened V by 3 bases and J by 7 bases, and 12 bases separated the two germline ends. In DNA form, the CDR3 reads TGTGCCAGCAGCTTTGGCTTTCAGCGTGGCTACACCTTC. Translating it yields CASSFGFQRGYTF.

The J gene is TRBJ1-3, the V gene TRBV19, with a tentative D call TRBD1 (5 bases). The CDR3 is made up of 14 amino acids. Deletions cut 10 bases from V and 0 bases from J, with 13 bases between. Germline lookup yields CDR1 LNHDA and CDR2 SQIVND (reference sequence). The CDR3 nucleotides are TGTGCCACCGATTTGGGGGGCTCTGGAAACACCATATATTTT. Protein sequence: CATDLGGSGNTIYF. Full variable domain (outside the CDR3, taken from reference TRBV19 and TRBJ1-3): DGGITQSPKYLFRKEGQNVTLSCEQNLNHDAMYWYRQDPGQGLRLIYYSQIVNDFQKGDIAEGYSVSREKKESFPLTVTSAQKNPTAFYLCATDLGGSGNTIYFGEGSWLTVV.

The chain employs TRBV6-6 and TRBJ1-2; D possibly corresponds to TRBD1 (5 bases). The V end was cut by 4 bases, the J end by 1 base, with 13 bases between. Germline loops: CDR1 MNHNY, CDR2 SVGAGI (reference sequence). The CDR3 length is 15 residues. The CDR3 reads CASSLSGIGNYGYTF. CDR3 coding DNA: TGTGCCAGCAGTTTGTCAGGGATCGGTAACTATGGCTACACCTTC.

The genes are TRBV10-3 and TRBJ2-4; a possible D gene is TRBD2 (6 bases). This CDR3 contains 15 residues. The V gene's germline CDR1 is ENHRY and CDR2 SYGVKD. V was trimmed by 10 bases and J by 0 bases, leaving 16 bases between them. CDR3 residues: CAKNPGLPAKNIQYF. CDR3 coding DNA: TGTGCCAAGAACCCGGGACTCCCAGCCAAAAACATTCAGTACTTC.

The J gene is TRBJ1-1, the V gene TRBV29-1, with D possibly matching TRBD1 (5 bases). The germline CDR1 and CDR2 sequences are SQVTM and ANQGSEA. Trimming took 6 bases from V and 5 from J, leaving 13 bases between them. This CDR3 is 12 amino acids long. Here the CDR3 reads CSVRGLGTEAFF. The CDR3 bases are TGCAGCGTCCGGGGGTTGGGGACTGAAGCTTTCTTT.